Following are 27 T cell receptor beta chains from one sample sequenced in a study. TCRdb passed the RT-PCR reads through MiXCR, listing each CDR3 protein once. This sample has about 680,000 distinct CDR3 sequences, with approximately 15% found just once. Sample: memory CD4+ T cells from blood. The receptors derive from a female donor in good health, serving as a healthy control.

Many counts were recorded for this clonotype. The chain joins TRBV18 to TRBJ1-2; TRBD1 is a possible D gene (6 bases). Per the germline V gene, CDR1 is KGHSH and CDR2 is LQKENI. The CDR3 is 14 residues long. Trimming stripped 4 bases from V and 6 bases from J, with 15 bases between. As DNA, the CDR3 is TGTGCCAGCTCACAGGACAGACGGAGGGATGGCTACACCTTC. Protein product: CASSQDRRRDGYTF. The full variable domain, with the rest looked up from reference TRBV18 and TRBJ1-2, is NAGVMQNPRHLVRRRGQEARLRCSPMKGHSHVYWYRQLPEEGLKFMVYLQKENIIDESGMPKERFSAEFPKEGPSILRIQQVVRGDSAAYFCASSQDRRRDGYTFGSGTRLTVV.

V and J are TRBV28 and TRBJ2-5; 10 bases match TRBD1. Germline CDR1 and CDR2: MDHEN and SYDVKM. V dropped 1 base and J dropped 5; count of bases not matched to a gene: 10. CDR3 length: 17 residues. CDR3 in amino acids: CASSLSRRQGAGETQYF. CDR3 bases: TGTGCCAGCAGTTTATCCAGGCGACAGGGGGCCGGGGAGACCCAGTACTTC.

This clonotype came up many times. The chain's CDR3 is CASSLTAGQGNIQYF. DNA of the CDR3: TGTGCCAGCAGCTTAACTGCCGGACAGGGAAACATTCAGTACTTC. The rearrangement links TRBV7-2 to TRBJ2-4, with 8 nucleotides matching TRBD1. V shed 2 bases, J shed 6 bases, and the junction held 6 bases outside the gene matches. Germline CDR1 SGHTA, CDR2 FQGNSA. This CDR3 has 15 amino acids.

The chain joins TRBV12-3 or TRBV12-4 to TRBJ2-1, with D tentatively TRBD1 (6 bases). The V and J ends lost 6 bases and 2 bases respectively, with 14 bases between them. The CDR3 totals 15 residues. The CDR3 nucleotides read TGTGCCAGCAGCCGCAGGGGTAAGACCTACAATGAGCAGTTCTTC. As protein: CASSRRGKTYNEQFF.

For this clonotype: The junction departs from germline at one end; a sequencing error may be responsible. CDR3 region: CAGSLDGSRDTQYF. The CDR3 bases are TGTGCCGGCAGTTTAGACGGGAGTCGAGATACGCAGTATTTT. The rearrangement joins TRBV28 to TRBJ2-3; possibly TRBD2 for D (6 bases). This CDR3 comprises 14 residues. In germline, CDR1 is MDHEN, CDR2 SYDVKM.

In this sample, this clonotype turned up many times. The genes are TRBV20-1 and TRBJ1-1; maybe TRBD1 (6 bases). Germline V gives CDR1 DFQATT, CDR2 SNEGSKA (reference sequence). V lost 1 base and J 4 bases, leaving 13 bases between the germline ends. The CDR3 is 14 residues long. The CDR3 region is CSARVGGGSTEAFF. In nucleotides, the CDR3 is TGCAGTGCTAGAGTTGGGGGCGGGAGCACTGAAGCTTTCTTT.

There are a few counts of this clonotype. This chain uses TRBV7-9 with TRBJ2-7, with 7 nucleotides matching TRBD1. The CDR3 covers 16 residues. Trimming took 2 bases from V and 6 from J; bases not matched to a gene: 13. Germline CDR1 and CDR2: SEHNR and FQNEAQ (reference sequence). CDR3 DNA: TGTGCCAGCAGCTTATTAATCGCCGGGACAGTCGTCGAGCAGTACTTC. Translating gives CASSLLIAGTVVEQYF.

This clonotype has more than one count but fewer than ten. This rearrangement joins TRBV20-1 to TRBJ2-7, with 9 bases that match TRBD2. The CDR3 is 14 amino acids. The germline CDR1 and CDR2 sequences are DFQATT and SNEGSKA (reference sequence). The V and J ends lost 5 bases and 3 bases, in that order; junction bases with no gene match: 8. The CDR3 DNA is TGCAGTGCTCCAATTAGCGGGAGCGTCTACGAGCAGTACTTC. Its translation: CSAPISGSVYEQYF.

This clonotype was counted between two and nine times. The rearrangement joins TRBV3-1 to TRBJ2-2; perhaps TRBD2 as D (6 bases). With 0 bases removed from V and 6 bases from J, the gap between germline ends came to 17 bases. The length of the CDR3 is 17 residues. Per the germline V gene, CDR1 is LGHDT and CDR2 is YNNKEL (reference sequence). The CDR3 nucleotides read TGTGCCAGCAGCCAAGATCGTCCCGGGTGGGGGGCCGGGGAGCTGTTTTTT. It encodes CASSQDRPGWGAGELFF.

This clonotype came up a few times. The chain employs TRBV6-1 and TRBJ2-1, with 9 bases matching TRBD2. The germline CDR1 and CDR2 sequences are MNHNS and SASEGT. This CDR3 is 16 amino acids long. J lost 6 bases, V lost 6 bases, and 12 bases had no gene match. The CDR3 nucleotides are TGTGCCAGCAGAGATGGCGGGAGGGTCACTGGCAATGAGCAGTTCTTC. This encodes CASRDGGRVTGNEQFF.

This clonotype was observed a handful of times. This rearrangement joins TRBV12-3 or TRBV12-4 to TRBJ2-2, with 9 nucleotides matching TRBD2. This CDR3 region has 16 residues. The V segment lost 7 bases and the J segment 8 bases; nucleotides outside the gene matches: 14. The CDR3 region is CASNKNAGGPTGELFF. In DNA, the CDR3 is TGTGCCAGCAATAAAAACGCGGGAGGGCCAACGGGGGAGCTGTTTTTT.

The table lists this clonotype with many counts. V gene TRBV9 combines with J gene TRBJ2-5; D not certain. The CDR3 is 13 residues long. Germline V gene data show CDR1 as SGDLS and CDR2 as YYNGEE. V was trimmed by 3 bases and J by 7 bases, leaving 13 bases between them. DNA for the CDR3: TGTGCCAGCAGCGAAGGGATGTCAGGGACCCAGTACTTC. Translated, it gives CASSEGMSGTQYF.

This clonotype was counted only a few times. The rearrangement links TRBV12-3 or TRBV12-4 to TRBJ1-1; 7 bases fit TRBD1. V was pared by 5 bases and J by 5 bases, with 8 bases of the junction left unmatched. The CDR3 loop spans 14 amino acids. CDR3 sequence reads: CASSHRGRKTEAFF. The CDR3 nucleotides read TGTGCCAGCAGTCACAGGGGTAGAAAGACTGAAGCTTTCTTT.

This clonotype occurred a few times. This chain connects TRBV18 to TRBJ1-3; perhaps TRBD1 as D (6 bases). The CDR3 runs to 16 residues. Germline V lookup: CDR1 KGHSH, CDR2 LQKENI. Trimming pared 3 bases from V and 0 bases from J, leaving 12 bases between. The CDR3 coding sequence is TGTGCCAGCTCACCCAACCGGGACACCTCTGGAAACACCATATATTTT. Protein product: CASSPNRDTSGNTIYF.

The rearrangement links TRBV10-3 to TRBJ2-3; a possible D gene is TRBD1 (6 bases). This CDR3 region has 13 residues. Germline V gives CDR1 ENHRY, CDR2 SYGVKD. Deletions cut 4 bases from V and 2 bases from J, with 7 bases between. The CDR3 region is CAISGQDTDTQYF. In nucleotides, the CDR3 is TGTGCCATCAGTGGACAGGACACAGATACGCAGTATTTT.

This clonotype has just a few counts. This chain links TRBV11-3 with TRBJ2-1; 10 positions agree with TRBD2. Germline V CDR1 and CDR2: SGHNT, YENEEA. CDR3 size: 17 residues. V lost 5 bases and J lost 8; bases outside the gene matches: 15. The CDR3, as DNA: TGTGCCAGCAGCCCAACGCCTTCTAGCGGGAGAGGGGATGAGCAGTTCTTC. The encoded protein is CASSPTPSSGRGDEQFF.

The chain combines TRBV7-3 with TRBJ2-1; D is ambiguous. V was trimmed by 5 bases and J by 6 bases, leaving 17 bases between them. This CDR3 contains 15 residues. Germline V gives CDR1 SGHTA, CDR2 FQGTGA. This chain's CDR3 is CASSTNSPPGNEQFF. The DNA of the CDR3 is TGTGCCAGCAGCACCAACAGCCCCCCAGGCAATGAGCAGTTCTTC.

Ten or more counts support this clonotype. The chain joins TRBV20-1 to TRBJ1-5; TRBD1 agrees at 8 bases. Germline CDR1 is DFQATT and CDR2 is SNEGSKA (reference sequence). CDR3 size: 14 residues. Germline trimming cut 5 bases from V and 6 bases from J; bases unmatched to any gene: 9. CDR3 loop: CSAGRTGSIQPQHF. The DNA of the CDR3 is TGCAGTGCTGGAAGGACAGGGAGTATTCAGCCCCAGCATTTT.

The V gene is TRBV20-1, the J gene TRBJ2-7; D unresolved. The V end lost 6 bases, the J end lost 3 bases, and 9 bases lay between the germline ends. In germline, CDR1 is DFQATT, CDR2 SNEGSKA (reference sequence). The length of the CDR3 is 11 residues. CDR3 in DNA: TGCAGTGCCGAACTCAGCTACGAGCAGTACTTC. It translates to CSAELSYEQYF.

V usage is TRBV24-1 and J usage is TRBJ2-3; D not certain. Germline V gene data show CDR1 as KGHDR and CDR2 as SFDVKD. The V and J ends lost 6 bases and 0 bases respectively, with 9 bases between them. The CDR3 runs to 14 residues. As DNA, the CDR3 is TGTGCCACCAGTTACGGATCTAGCACAGATACGCAGTATTTT. This codes for CATSYGSSTDTQYF.

This clonotype was recorded at least ten times. The chain employs TRBV20-1 and TRBJ2-7; D is undetermined. V lost 3 bases and J 6 bases, leaving 15 bases between the germline ends. This CDR3 is 13 amino acids long. From germline, CDR1 is DFQATT and CDR2 SNEGSKA (reference sequence). The CDR3 coding sequence is TGCAGTGCTAGTTCAAGCCGCTGGGGCGAGCAGTACTTC. It translates to CSASSSRWGEQYF.

This clonotype was counted ten times or more. V usage is TRBV7-8 and J usage is TRBJ1-1, with a possible D match to TRBD1 (5 bases). Germline-derived CDR1 and CDR2 are SGHVS and FQNEAQ. V was pared by 3 bases and J by 4 bases, with 12 bases between. The CDR3 extends over 14 amino acids. The CDR3 coding sequence is TGTGCCAGCAGCTTCCAGGCTCAGGGCACTGAAGCTTTCTTT. Its protein product is CASSFQAQGTEAFF.

This clonotype was observed at least ten times. This rearrangement joins TRBV7-2 to TRBJ2-5; D gene ambiguous. The germline V gene has CDR1 SGHTA and CDR2 FQGNSA. Trimming took off 1 base at V and 4 bases at J, with 16 bases between the two ends. CDR3 length equals 16 residues. The CDR3 region has the DNA TGTGCCAGCAGCTTAGGGCTCCTACCGCTAGGAGAGACCCAGTACTTC. Translated: CASSLGLLPLGETQYF. The variable domain in full, completed from reference TRBV7-2 and TRBJ2-5, reads GAGVSQSPSNKVTEKGKDVELRCDPISGHTALYWYRQSLGQGLEFLIYFQGNSAPDKSGLPSDRFSAERTGGSVSTLTIQRTQQEDSAVYLCASSLGLLPLGETQYFGPGTRLLVL.

This chain uses TRBV5-1 with TRBJ2-5; D not certain. This CDR3 contains 13 residues. Trimming cost V 6 bases and J 0 bases, with 9 bases left between them. Germline V gene data show CDR1 as SGHRS and CDR2 as YFSETQ. Here the CDR3 reads CASNPGDQETQYF. CDR3 DNA: TGCGCCAGCAACCCCGGAGACCAAGAGACCCAGTACTTC.

CDR3 loop: CASSLTSWVHLLETQYF. As DNA, the CDR3 is TGTGCCAGCAGTTTGACTAGTTGGGTGCACTTATTGGAGACCCAGTACTTC. The V call is TRBV21-1, the J call TRBJ2-5; whether TRBD2, the table's D call, matches the DNA was not checked. TRBV21-1 is a pseudogene locus. The CDR3 extends over 17 amino acids.

The sample holds a few counts of this clonotype. The CDR3 DNA is TGTGCCAGCAGTTTAAGATCCAGGGGAAGCAATCAGCCCCAGCATTTT. Translation gives CASSLRSRGSNQPQHF. The chain carries TRBV12-3 or TRBV12-4 and TRBJ1-5; possibly TRBD1 for D (6 bases). Trimming left V 2 bases short and J 1 base short, with 12 bases between. The CDR3 totals 16 residues.

This clonotype was seen more than once but under ten times. The chain links TRBV24-1 to TRBJ1-2, with D hard to call. Germline V gene sequence: CDR1 KGHDR, CDR2 SFDVKD. Trimming took off 7 bases at V and 8 bases at J, with 16 bases between the two ends. CDR3 length equals 13 residues. CDR3 residues: CATRYGPRGGYTF. The CDR3 DNA reads as TGTGCCACCAGGTACGGGCCCCGAGGGGGCTACACCTTC.